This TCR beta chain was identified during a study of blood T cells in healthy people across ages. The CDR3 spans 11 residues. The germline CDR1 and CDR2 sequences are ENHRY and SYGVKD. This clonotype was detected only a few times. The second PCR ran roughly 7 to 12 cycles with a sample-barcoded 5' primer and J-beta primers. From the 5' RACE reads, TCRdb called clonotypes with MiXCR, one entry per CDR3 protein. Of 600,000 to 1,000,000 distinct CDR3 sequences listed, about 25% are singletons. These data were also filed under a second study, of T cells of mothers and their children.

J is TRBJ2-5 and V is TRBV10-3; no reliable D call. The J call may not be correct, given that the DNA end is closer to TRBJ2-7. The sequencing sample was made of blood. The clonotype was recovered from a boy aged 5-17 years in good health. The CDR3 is CAISDLLEQYF. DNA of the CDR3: TGTGCCATCAGTGACTTGCTCGAGCAGTACTTC.